Listed here are 7 T cell receptor beta chains from one sample, sequenced in a study of blood T cell repertoires in COVID-19. The data were produced by immunoSEQ multiplex PCR, yet TCRdb's version contains in-frame clones alone and is incomplete. The sample comprises about 140,000 clones, roughly nine tenths of which are singletons, and approximately 2.5% rests with the top ten. Sequenced material: peripheral blood. The receptors originated from a human donor with COVID-19, enrolled during active disease. The donor label of this sample is uncertain.

CDR3 DNA: TGCGCCAGCAGCTTGGGGGCTGAGTACAATGAGCAGTTCTTC. The encoded protein is CASSLGAEYNEQFF. V and J are TRBV5-1 and TRBJ2-1; no firm D call. The V gene's germline CDR1 is SGHRS and CDR2 YFSETQ. The length of the CDR3 is 14 residues. The ends were cut back, 0 bases at V and 4 bases at J, with 8 bases in the middle. The variable domain in full, with the rest retrieved from reference TRBV5-1 and TRBJ2-1, is KAGVTQTPRYLIKTRGQQVTLSCSPISGHRSVSWYQQTPGQGLQFLFEYFSETQRNKGNFPGRFSGRQFSNSRSEMNVSTLELGDSALYLCASSLGAEYNEQFFGPGTRLTVL.

This clone appeared a single time. Its ends do not fully match the called genes, so a read error is possible. The CDR3 sequence is CASSQDSGQIFF. The CDR3 coding sequence is TGTGCCAGCAGCCAAGATTCGGGACAGATATTCTTC. V gene TRBV4-2 combines with J gene TRBJ2-7; 7 bases match TRBD1. The germline V gene has CDR1 LGHNA and CDR2 YNFKEQ. The CDR3 length is 12 residues.

The J gene is TRBJ2-3, the V gene TRBV5-4; D may be TRBD2 (6 bases). The CDR3 covers 13 residues. In germline, CDR1 is SGHNT, CDR2 YYREEE (reference sequence). The V and J ends lost 4 bases and 0 bases respectively, with 6 bases between them. CDR3 protein: CASSGTSTDTQYF. The CDR3 DNA sequence: TGTGCCAGCAGCGGGACTAGCACAGATACGCAGTATTTT.

The V call is TRBV7-8, the J call TRBJ1-1; 8 nucleotides line up with TRBD1. This CDR3 has 17 amino acids. J gave up 5 bases and V 1 base, and 12 bases lay outside the gene matches. Germline-derived CDR1 and CDR2 are SGHVS and FQNEAQ. CDR3 sequence (DNA): TGTGCCAGCAGCTTAGTGCAGGACAGGGCGAGTAAGACTGAAGCTTTCTTT. This translates into CASSLVQDRASKTEAFF.

CDR3 in amino acids: CASSFGTGFYNSPLHF. DNA of the CDR3: TGTGCCAGCAGCTTCGGGACAGGCTTCTATAATTCACCCCTCCACTTT. The chain uses TRBV5-4 and TRBJ1-6; TRBD1 matches 8 bases. Germline trimming cut 2 bases from V and 3 bases from J; bases unmatched to any gene: 4. CDR3 size: 16 residues. Germline CDR1 SGHNT, CDR2 YYREEE (reference sequence).

This chain uses TRBV19 with TRBJ1-5; 7 nucleotides agree with TRBD1. CDR1 is LNHDA and CDR2 is SQIVND in the germline V gene (reference sequence). V gave up 5 bases and J gave up 2 bases; unmatched junction bases: 15. This CDR3 region has 18 residues. The CDR3 DNA is TGTGCCAGTAGTGGGGGAAAGACAAGGGGGCGCGGCAATCAGCCCCAGCATTTT. The encoded protein is CASSGGKTRGRGNQPQHF.

This clone appeared once. The chain carries TRBV3-1 (or the pseudogene TRBV3-2) and TRBJ2-2; 8 bases are shared with TRBD1. Germline trimming cut 0 bases from V and 0 bases from J; bases unmatched to any gene: 6. CDR3 length equals 18 residues. Germline loops: CDR1 LGHDT, CDR2 YNNKEL (reference sequence). This CDR3 reads CASSQDIGTGPNTGELFF. CDR3 DNA sequence: TGTGCCAGCAGCCAAGATATAGGGACAGGACCGAACACCGGGGAGCTGTTTTTT.